This T cell receptor beta chain is drawn from a study of blood T cell repertoires in COVID-19 (dated by TCRdb to about 2020). Looking at the study overall: Samples covering the acute and convalescent phases of COVID-19 were provided by collaborators in the United States, Italy and Spain. The prospective study material was composed of cDNA or gDNA derived from T cells, B-cell-depleted T cells, or PBMCs. The dataset comprised deeply sampled blood TCRbeta repertoires from subjects exposed to, actively infected with, or recovered from COVID-19. The repertoires were released in a freely available public database intended as a resource for research on the immune response to SARS-CoV-2. Samples were obtained from the ongoing ImmuneRACE study (first 160 participants) and from 1,200 or so subjects provided by 6 global collaborators. A de-identified subject ID, COVID-19 status, age in years and sex were almost always included in the sample metadata. Where available, HLA class I and class II types were taken from metadata supplied by the sample provider and were not determined by assay-based typing. Overall study results and their limits: How much clinical and demographic metadata was included differed by source and by participant, and the metadata was provided uncurated.

As concerns this clone: Its antigen is currently not known. Base qualities are missing; no much larger clone stands one base away.

Whole blood was collected in K2EDTA tubes by collaborating institutions according to the institutions' own protocols. Collaborator samples were shipped for TCRbeta analysis as frozen whole blood, isolated PBMCs, or DNA extracted from either sample type. The immunoSEQ Assay, a bias-controlled multiplex PCR, was used to amplify TCRbeta CDR3 regions from genomic DNA. In the source study's methods: The number of nucleated cells in each sample was estimated by amplification of reference gene primers within the assay. To quantify the absolute abundance of each unique TCRbeta CDR3 rearrangement, sequence reads were collapsed and filtered. For each sample, productive Simpson clonality was calculated as the square root of Simpson's diversity index over productive rearrangements. Held by TCRdb, this immuneACCESS table contains in-frame sequences only and omits some clones. Under half of the omission traces to an unresolved V gene where checked; the cause of the rest is unknown. D and trimming come from the DNA, and the V and J calls and clone size come from that table. In all, the sample holds about 140,000 clones, and approximately 86% of those were seen once. The biggest ten clones account for less than 6.5% of the sample.

The material sequenced was peripheral blood. The receptor was isolated from a human donor in a cohort sampled during active COVID-19.

The CDR3 reads CASSPGLASYEQYF. In nucleotides, the sequence is TGCGCCAGCAGCCCGGGACTAGCGAGCTACGAGCAGTACTTC. Recombination connected TRBV10-1 to TRBJ2-7, and TRBD2 matches 10 of the central bases. The V end gives up 6 bases and the J end 3 bases, leaving 5 bases in the junction not matched to a gene. CDR1 and CDR2 were assigned from the germline V gene (reference sequence) as WNHNN and SYGVQD. The CDR3 numbers 14 residues from cysteine through phenylalanine. The entry retains the CDR3 DNA only, 42 bases that are in frame from base 1.